Each of the 15 T cell receptor beta chains below was sequenced from the same sample in a study of radiotherapy plus CTLA-4 blockade in lung cancer. The repertoire was sequenced with immunoSEQ multiplex PCR; TCRdb's copy has only in-frame clones and lacks some. The table lists about 62,000 clones, approximately 76% of them singletons. The source was peripheral blood, collected from a patient treated with radiotherapy plus ipilimumab. Receptors were obtained from a human donor with non-small cell lung cancer who had a complete response to radiotherapy plus ipilimumab.

The V call is TRBV27, the J call TRBJ2-7, with 10 bases aligning to TRBD2. The length of the CDR3 is 15 residues. Looked up from germline, CDR1 is MNHEY and CDR2 is SMNVEV (reference sequence). The junction had 8 bases not matched to a gene; V was cut back by 7 bases and J by 2 bases. The CDR3 protein is CASTSIAGGTYEQYF. CDR3 coding DNA: TGTGCCAGCACCTCAATAGCGGGAGGAACCTACGAGCAGTACTTC.

The rearrangement joins TRBV5-1 to TRBJ2-6, with 10 bases that match TRBD1. Trimming at V came to 4 bases and at J to 3 bases, leaving 4 bases not matched to a gene. Germline lookup yields CDR1 SGHRS and CDR2 YFSETQ. CDR3 length equals 16 residues. CDR3 amino acids: CASSAGQGSGANVLTF. The CDR3 DNA sequence: TGCGCCAGCAGCGCGGGACAGGGGAGTGGGGCCAACGTCCTGACTTTC.

V is TRBV23-1 and J is TRBJ2-4; unclear D gene. TRBV23-1 belongs to the ORF category, with a function that is uncertain. V lost 9 bases and J 6 bases, leaving 6 bases between the germline ends. The CDR3 loop spans 10 amino acids. DNA for the CDR3: TGCGCCAGTGGCCCAAACATTCAGTACTTC. Translation gives CASGPNIQYF.

The V call is TRBV6-1, the J call TRBJ2-7, with D perhaps matching TRBD2 (7 bases). The germline V gene encodes CDR1 MNHNS and CDR2 SASEGT. V lost 0 bases and J lost 5, with 29 bases in between. The CDR3 consists of 20 residues. For the CDR3, the DNA is TGTGCCAGCAGTGAAGCTCTGCTAAAATACCGGACTAGGGGGTCTGACGAGCAGTACTTC. It specifies CASSEALLKYRTRGSDEQYF.

J is TRBJ2-6 and V is TRBV19; weak D call: TRBD1 (6 bases). Trimming shortened V by 5 bases and J by 0 bases, and 11 bases separated the two germline ends. Germline V gene sequence: CDR1 LNHDA, CDR2 SQIVND (reference sequence). The CDR3 is 16 residues long. DNA of the CDR3: TGTGCCAGTAGTCGGGGACACCCCTCTGGGGCCAACGTCCTGACTTTC. Its protein is CASSRGHPSGANVLTF.

The J gene is TRBJ2-4, the V gene TRBV19, with 7 nucleotides matching TRBD2. In germline, CDR1 is LNHDA, CDR2 SQIVND (reference sequence). After removal of 7 bases from V and 7 bases from J, the junction contained 13 bases not matched to a gene. The CDR3 covers 15 residues. The DNA of the CDR3 is TGTGCCAGTAAGGCCGTTGGGCTAGCGGAGAACATTCAGTACTTC. It specifies CASKAVGLAENIQYF.

The gene calls are TRBV2 and TRBJ2-7, with D tentatively TRBD2 (7 bases). Per germline, CDR1 SNHLY and CDR2 FYNNEI. V dropped 2 bases and J dropped 3 bases, with 11 bases sitting between them. This CDR3 is built from 14 residues. CDR3 bases: TGTGCCAGCAGTGAACTAGGGGGGGGCTACGAGCAGTACTTC. Amino acid sequence: CASSELGGGYEQYF.

V usage is TRBV28 and J usage is TRBJ2-7, with D possibly matching TRBD2 (5 bases). V was cut by 11 bases and J by 2 bases, with 16 bases left in between. The CDR3 length is 13 residues. Looked up from germline, CDR1 is MDHEN and CDR2 is SYDVKM. The CDR3 is CASSRRTPYEQYF. The CDR3 bases are TGTGCCTCCTCGAGACGGACTCCCTACGAGCAGTACTTC.

The CDR3 here is CASSGQTYGYTF. In nucleotides, the CDR3 is TGTGCCAGCAGCGGACAGACCTATGGCTACACCTTC. The J gene is TRBJ1-2, the V gene TRBV2; a possible D gene is TRBD1 (6 bases). The CDR3 is made up of 12 amino acids. Germline values: CDR1 SNHLY, CDR2 FYNNEI. V dropped 6 bases and J dropped 4 bases, with 9 bases sitting between them. Based on the CDR3 plus reference TRBV2 and TRBJ1-2, the full variable domain is EPEVTQTPSHQVTQMGQEVILRCVPISNHLYFYWYRQILGQKVEFLVSFYNNEISEKSEIFDDQFSVERPDGSNFTLKIRSTKLEDSAMYFCASSGQTYGYTFGSGTRLTVV.

The rearrangement joins TRBV4-2 to TRBJ2-3; D perhaps matches TRBD1 (6 bases). The CDR3 covers 15 residues. Germline CDR1 and CDR2: LGHNA and YNFKEQ. V lost 0 bases and J 6 bases, leaving 13 bases between the germline ends. The CDR3 DNA sequence: TGTGCCAGCAGCCAAGATCGGGCAGGGGACGATACGCAGTATTTT. Protein product: CASSQDRAGDDTQYF.

The chain employs TRBV7-9 and TRBJ1-1; weak D call: TRBD1 (6 bases). The V end was cut by 6 bases, the J end by 1 base, with 12 bases between. This CDR3 is built from 14 residues. Germline assignment: CDR1 SEHNR and CDR2 FQNEAQ (reference sequence). The CDR3 here is CASSLLDRNTEAFF. CDR3 DNA sequence: TGTGCCAGCAGTCTCCTGGACAGGAACACTGAAGCTTTCTTT.

The chain recombines TRBV19 with TRBJ2-5; 7 bases align to TRBD1. V shed 7 bases and J 2 bases; nucleotides not matched to a gene: 10. CDR1 and CDR2 from the germline V gene are LNHDA and SQIVND (reference sequence). The CDR3 spans 15 residues. The CDR3 DNA follows: TGTGCCAGTAAGGGGGCTAGGACGCCACAAGAGACCCAGTACTTC. Its translation is CASKGARTPQETQYF.

The rearrangement links TRBV9 to TRBJ1-3; a possible D gene is TRBD1 (6 bases). CDR3 size: 15 residues. Between the trimmed V and J ends, which lost 4 bases and 2 bases, there was a span of 13 bases. CDR1 and CDR2 (germline): SGDLS, YYNGEE. The CDR3 protein is CASSLGQGPGNTIYF. The CDR3 coding sequence is TGTGCCAGCAGCCTCGGTCAGGGGCCTGGAAACACCATATATTTT.

The chain links TRBV6-6 to TRBJ1-1, with D tentatively TRBD1 (6 bases). The germline gives CDR1 MNHNY, CDR2 SVGAGI (reference sequence). V was clipped by 6 bases and J by 3 bases, with 14 bases between them. The CDR3 loop spans 14 amino acids. As DNA, the CDR3 is TGTGCCAGCAGCCCGGTGGGGGCGGACACTGAAGCTTTCTTT. Translated, it gives CASSPVGADTEAFF.

This clone was seen at least ten times. V and J are TRBV5-8 and TRBJ1-2, with D unresolved. The germline gives CDR1 SGHTS, CDR2 YDEGEE. V lost 2 bases and J lost 13, with 15 bases in between. The CDR3 runs to 12 residues. CDR3 coding DNA: TGTGCCAGCAGCTTCGGGGTCAAGTCGACCACCTTC. It codes for CASSFGVKSTTF. The entire variable domain, with the rest obtained from reference TRBV5-8 and TRBJ1-2, is as follows: EAGVTQSPTHLIKTRGQQATLRCSPISGHTSVYWYQQALGLGLQFLLWYDEGEERNRGNFPPRFSGRQFPNYSSELNVNALELEDSALYLCASSFGVKSTTFGSGTRLTVV.